The T cell receptor beta chain described here comes from a study of cytomegalovirus exposure and HLA in healthy donors. General study findings and limits: Researchers counted 150 to 200 TCR beta chains as cytomegalovirus-associated. It was confirmed in vitro that three of the CMV-associated chains were specific for CMV antigens.

Remarks on this clone: Its antigen is unidentified.

Profiled with immunoSEQ multiplex PCR; TCRdb holds only in-frame clones, not every one. The data contain 130,000 to 150,000 clones, roughly 90% of them seen just once; the ten biggest clones take up around 0.7%. Among the roughly 120 subjects of the validation cohort, separate from the 666-subject first cohort, were the donors. The CDR3 runs to 16 residues. Deletions cut 1 base from V and 4 bases from J, with 12 bases between. Per the germline V gene, CDR1 is SGHRS and CDR2 is YFSETQ. This sequence was found in a man younger than 35 in good health and CMV-seronegative. Sequenced: PBMCs. V is TRBV5-1 and J is TRBJ2-6; a weak D match, TRBD1 (6 bases). CDR3 amino acids: CASSLSGVSGANVLTF. The CDR3 coding sequence is TGCGCCAGCAGCTTGTCAGGGGTCTCCGGGGCCAACGTCCTGACTTTC.